The 14 T cell receptor beta chains given below trace back to one sample, sequenced in a study of T cells in Graves' hyperthyroidism and ophthalmopathy. Authors of the study amplified TCR beta CDR3 regions from RNA transcripts. In the first-round RT-PCR of the TCR CDR3, the HTBI primer set was used. TCRdb redid the calling of the multiplex PCR reads with MiXCR, one entry per CDR3 protein. The profile shows a few hundred thousand distinct CDR3 sequences, about 20% of them singletons. Sequenced input: blood. These receptor sequences come from a woman aged 70-85 years with Graves' ophthalmopathy.

The gene calls are TRBV19 and TRBJ2-7; 7 nucleotides match TRBD1. V shed 5 bases, J shed 4 bases, and the junction held 8 bases outside the gene matches. Per germline, CDR1 LNHDA and CDR2 SQIVND (reference sequence). There are 14 residues in the CDR3. The CDR3 DNA follows: TGTGCCAGTAGTCCAAGACAGGGTCCTTACGAGCAGTACTTC. Its translation: CASSPRQGPYEQYF.

This clonotype was picked up many times. For the CDR3, the DNA is TGTGCCAGCAGTCTTCAGGGAAATAATGAAAAACTGTTTTTT. This encodes CASSLQGNNEKLFF. The chain employs TRBV2 and TRBJ1-4; perhaps TRBD1 as D (5 bases). The CDR3 is made up of 14 amino acids. V lost 5 bases and J 4 bases, leaving 11 bases between the germline ends. Germline lookup yields CDR1 SNHLY and CDR2 FYNNEI.

The rearrangement joins TRBV20-1 to TRBJ2-2; D possibly matches TRBD1 or TRBD2 (6 bases each). Trimming cost V 4 bases and J 6 bases, with 15 bases left between them. Germline V lookup: CDR1 DFQATT, CDR2 SNEGSKA (reference sequence). The CDR3 covers 14 residues. The CDR3 sequence: CSAKVWRGSGELFF. DNA for the CDR3: TGCAGTGCTAAAGTATGGAGGGGGTCCGGGGAGCTGTTTTTT.

CDR3: CASSRTGTQSYEQYF. The CDR3 region has the DNA TGTGCCAGCAGTCGTACAGGGACCCAATCCTACGAGCAGTACTTC. The chain employs TRBV6-1 and TRBJ2-7; D is possibly TRBD1 (6 bases). Germline V gene lookup returns CDR1 MNHNS and CDR2 SASEGT. The CDR3 spans 15 residues. The ends were cut back, 5 bases at V and 1 base at J, with 15 bases in the middle.

On this clonotype itself: A read error may account for a junction end that differs from germline. The chain has TRBV6-1 and TRBJ1-2, with 7 bases aligning to TRBD1. The CDR3 runs to 15 residues. CDR1 is MNHNS, CDR2 SASEGT, per germline. The CDR3 protein is CASSAYDREHYGYIF. CDR3 nucleotide sequence: TGTGCCAGCAGTGCATACGACAGGGAGCACTATGGCTACATCTTC.

On this clonotype itself: A much larger clone differs from this one at a single base, so this may be a read error. The CDR3: CASSLQRAGELFF. The CDR3 coding sequence is TGTGCCAGCAGCTTACAGAGGGCCGGGGAGCTGTTTTTT. The chain uses TRBV12-3 or TRBV12-4 and TRBJ2-2, with D possibly TRBD2 on 5 matching bases. There are 13 residues in the CDR3. Trimming stripped 6 bases from V and 6 bases from J, with 11 bases between.

The chain carries TRBV6-1 and TRBJ2-1, with D tentatively TRBD2 (6 bases). Germline CDR1 MNHNS, CDR2 SASEGT. V was pared by 5 bases and J by 7 bases, with 12 bases between. The CDR3 totals 13 residues. Here the CDR3 reads CASSSSRGNEQFF. CDR3 DNA sequence: TGTGCCAGCAGTTCCAGTCGGGGGAATGAGCAGTTCTTC.

This clonotype has only a few counts. This chain connects TRBV7-2 to TRBJ1-5; D is unclear. Germline values: CDR1 SGHTA, CDR2 FQGNSA. Trimming stripped 4 bases from V and 7 bases from J, with 17 bases between. This CDR3 contains 15 residues. The CDR3: CASSSGLHEGQPQHF. The CDR3 DNA sequence: TGTGCCAGCAGCTCCGGCCTCCACGAAGGCCAGCCCCAGCATTTT. Drawing the rest from reference TRBV7-2 and TRBJ1-5, the complete variable domain is GAGVSQSPSNKVTEKGKDVELRCDPISGHTALYWYRQSLGQGLEFLIYFQGNSAPDKSGLPSDRFSAERTGGSVSTLTIQRTQQEDSAVYLCASSSGLHEGQPQHFGDGTRLSIL.

V is TRBV6-9 and J is TRBJ1-3, with D hard to call. Trimming left V 3 bases short and J 4 bases short, with 10 bases between. CDR1 MNHGY and CDR2 SVAAGI come from the germline V gene. The CDR3 runs to 14 residues. The CDR3 loop reads CASSYDGSGNTIYF. In DNA, the CDR3 is TGTGCCAGCAGTTACGATGGGTCCGGAAACACCATATATTTT.

This clonotype showed up many times. One end of the junction fails to match germline, which may point to a read error. This rearrangement joins TRBV5-6 to TRBJ1-2, with D maybe TRBD1 (5 bases). CDR3 length equals 13 residues. CDR1 and CDR2 from the germline V gene are SGHDT and YYEEEE. CDR3 region: CASSLDTNYGYTF. The CDR3 nucleotides are TGCGCCAGCAGCTTGGACACTAACTATGGCTACACCTTC. The full variable domain, in which reference TRBV5-6 and TRBJ1-2 provide the parts outside the CDR3, is DAGVTQSPTHLIKTRGQQVTLRCSPKSGHDTVSWYQQALGQGPQFIFQYYEEEERQRGNFPDRFSGHQFPNYSSELNVNALLLGDSALYLCASSLDTNYGYTFGSGTRLTVV.

This clonotype was recorded at least ten times. This chain joins TRBV30 and TRBJ1-2; weak D call: TRBD1 (6 bases). Germline-derived CDR1 and CDR2 are GTSNPN and SVGIG (reference sequence). The CDR3 consists of 14 residues. The V end lost 0 bases, the J end lost 12 bases, and 20 bases lay between the germline ends. CDR3 region: CAWSVLGRGSWDTF. CDR3 coding DNA: TGTGCCTGGAGTGTACTGGGCAGGGGAAGTTGGGACACCTTC.

This clonotype was seen at least ten times. V usage is TRBV7-9 and J usage is TRBJ2-7; 9 bases are shared with TRBD1. Germline V lookup: CDR1 SEHNR, CDR2 FQNEAQ (reference sequence). The CDR3 has 14 amino acids. The junction had 4 bases not matched to a gene; V was cut back by 5 bases and J by 2 bases. Written as DNA, the CDR3 is TGTGCCAGCAGCCAGGACAGGGGAACCTACGAGCAGTACTTC. Translating gives CASSQDRGTYEQYF. Full variable domain (rest looked up from reference TRBV7-9 and TRBJ2-7): DTGVSQNPRHKITKRGQNVTFRCDPISEHNRLYWYRQTLGQGPEFLTYFQNEAQLEKSRLLSDRFSAERPKGSFSTLEIQRTEQGDSAMYLCASSQDRGTYEQYFGPGTRLTVT.

This clonotype was detected only once. This chain joins TRBV19 and TRBJ1-4, with D perhaps TRBD1 (5 bases). The CDR3 totals 13 residues. V was shortened by 4 bases and J by 8 bases, with 11 bases between the two germline ends. Germline CDR1 and CDR2: LNHDA and SQIVND (reference sequence). CDR3 sequence: CASSTRDREKLFF. DNA of the CDR3: TGTGCCAGTAGTACCCGGGACCGGGAAAAACTGTTTTTT.

V gene TRBV7-2 combines with J gene TRBJ1-4, with D possibly matching TRBD1 (6 bases). The CDR3 spans 14 residues. The V and J ends lost 5 bases and 6 bases respectively, with 13 bases between them. CDR1 and CDR2 (germline): SGHTA, FQGNSA. As DNA, the CDR3 is TGTGCCAGCAGCATGTACCGGGGGCATGAAAAACTGTTTTTT. It specifies CASSMYRGHEKLFF.